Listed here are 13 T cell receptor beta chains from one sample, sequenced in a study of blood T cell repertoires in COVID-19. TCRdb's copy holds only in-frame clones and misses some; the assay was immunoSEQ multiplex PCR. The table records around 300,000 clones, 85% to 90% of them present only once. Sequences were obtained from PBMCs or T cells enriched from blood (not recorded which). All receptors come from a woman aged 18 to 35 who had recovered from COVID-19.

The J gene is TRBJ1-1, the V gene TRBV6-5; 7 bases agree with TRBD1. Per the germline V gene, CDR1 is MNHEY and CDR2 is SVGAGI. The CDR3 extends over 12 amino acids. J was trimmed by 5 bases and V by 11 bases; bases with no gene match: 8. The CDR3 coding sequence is TGTGCCGCATACAGGGGACGAACTGAAGCTTTCTTT. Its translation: CAAYRGRTEAFF.

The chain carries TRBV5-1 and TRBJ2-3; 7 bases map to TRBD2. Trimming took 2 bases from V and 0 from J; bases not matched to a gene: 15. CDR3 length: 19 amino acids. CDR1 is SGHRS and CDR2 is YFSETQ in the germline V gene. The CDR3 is CASSFSTAGSATSTDTQYF. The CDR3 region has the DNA TGCGCCAGCAGCTTTTCGACAGCGGGGAGCGCCACTAGCACAGATACGCAGTATTTT.

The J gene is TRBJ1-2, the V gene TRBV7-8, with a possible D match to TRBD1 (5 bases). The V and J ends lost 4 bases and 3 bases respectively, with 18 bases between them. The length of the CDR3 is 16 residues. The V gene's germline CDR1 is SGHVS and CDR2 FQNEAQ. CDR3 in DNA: TGTGCCAGCAGCTCCCCTCGGGGGGAGCCAGACTATGGCTACACCTTC. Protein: CASSSPRGEPDYGYTF.

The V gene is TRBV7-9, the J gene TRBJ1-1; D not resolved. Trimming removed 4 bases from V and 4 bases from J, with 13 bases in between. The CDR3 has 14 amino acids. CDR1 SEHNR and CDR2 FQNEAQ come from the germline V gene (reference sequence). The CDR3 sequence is CASSYVPGRTEAFF. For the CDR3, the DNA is TGTGCCAGCAGCTATGTGCCGGGTCGCACTGAAGCTTTCTTT.

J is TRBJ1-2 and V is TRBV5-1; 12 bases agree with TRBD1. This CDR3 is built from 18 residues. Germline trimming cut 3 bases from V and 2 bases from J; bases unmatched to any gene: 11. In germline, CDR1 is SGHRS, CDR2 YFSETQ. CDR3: CASSSPGQGAQANYGYTF. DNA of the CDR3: TGCGCCAGCAGCTCGCCGGGACAGGGGGCCCAGGCCAACTATGGCTACACCTTC. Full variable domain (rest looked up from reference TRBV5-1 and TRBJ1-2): KAGVTQTPRYLIKTRGQQVTLSCSPISGHRSVSWYQQTPGQGLQFLFEYFSETQRNKGNFPGRFSGRQFSNSRSEMNVSTLELGDSALYLCASSSPGQGAQANYGYTFGSGTRLTVV.

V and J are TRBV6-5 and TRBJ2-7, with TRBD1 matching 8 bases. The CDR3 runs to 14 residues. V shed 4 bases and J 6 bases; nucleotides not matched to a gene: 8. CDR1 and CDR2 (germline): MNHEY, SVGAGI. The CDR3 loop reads CASSFTTGAREQYF. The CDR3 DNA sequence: TGTGCCAGCAGTTTCACGACAGGGGCGCGCGAGCAGTACTTC.

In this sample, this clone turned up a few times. The CDR3 DNA follows: TGTGCCAGCAGTGAACCGGGACAGGGGGGCTATGGCTACACCTTC. Protein sequence: CASSEPGQGGYGYTF. The chain couples TRBV6-1 to TRBJ1-2; 11 positions match TRBD1. Trimming cost V 2 bases and J 4 bases; bases outside gene matches: 3. The CDR3 spans 15 residues. Germline values: CDR1 MNHNS, CDR2 SASEGT.

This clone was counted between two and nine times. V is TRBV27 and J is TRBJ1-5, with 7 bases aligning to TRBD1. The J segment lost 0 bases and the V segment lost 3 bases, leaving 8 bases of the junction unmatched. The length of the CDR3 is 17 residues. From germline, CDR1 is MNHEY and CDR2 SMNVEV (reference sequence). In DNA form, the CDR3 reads TGTGCCAGCAGTTTGGGCCCCGGGACAGATAGCAATCAGCCCCAGCATTTT. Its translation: CASSLGPGTDSNQPQHF.

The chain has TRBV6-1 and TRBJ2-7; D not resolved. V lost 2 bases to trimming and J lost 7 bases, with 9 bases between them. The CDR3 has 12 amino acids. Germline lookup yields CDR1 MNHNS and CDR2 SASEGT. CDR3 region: CASSEYALEQYF. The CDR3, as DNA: TGTGCCAGCAGTGAATATGCGTTAGAGCAGTACTTC.

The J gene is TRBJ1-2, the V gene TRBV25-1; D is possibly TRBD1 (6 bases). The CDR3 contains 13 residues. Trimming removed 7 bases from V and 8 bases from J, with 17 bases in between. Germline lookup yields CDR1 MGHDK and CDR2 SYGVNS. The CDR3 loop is CASTPSGTKGYTF. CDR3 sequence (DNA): TGTGCCAGCACCCCCTCCGGGACAAAAGGCTACACCTTC.

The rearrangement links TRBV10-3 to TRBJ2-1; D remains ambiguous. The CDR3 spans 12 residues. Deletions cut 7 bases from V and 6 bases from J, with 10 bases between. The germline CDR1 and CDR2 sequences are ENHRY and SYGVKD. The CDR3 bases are TGTGCCATCAATCACGGCGGCAATGAGCAGTTCTTC. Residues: CAINHGGNEQFF.

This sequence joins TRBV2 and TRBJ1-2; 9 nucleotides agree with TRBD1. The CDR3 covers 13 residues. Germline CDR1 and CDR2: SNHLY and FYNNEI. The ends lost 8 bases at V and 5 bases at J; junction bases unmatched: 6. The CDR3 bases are TGTGCCAGCCTGGAGACAGGGGGATATGGCTACACCTTC. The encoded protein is CASLETGGYGYTF.

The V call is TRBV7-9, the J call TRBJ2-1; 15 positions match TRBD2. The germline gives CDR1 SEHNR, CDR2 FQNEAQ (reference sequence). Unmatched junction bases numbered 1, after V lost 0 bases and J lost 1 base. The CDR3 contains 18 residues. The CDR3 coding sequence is TGTGCCAGCAGCTTAGCTGGGACTAGCGGGGGGTCCTACAATGAGCAGTTCTTC. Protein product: CASSLAGTSGGSYNEQFF.